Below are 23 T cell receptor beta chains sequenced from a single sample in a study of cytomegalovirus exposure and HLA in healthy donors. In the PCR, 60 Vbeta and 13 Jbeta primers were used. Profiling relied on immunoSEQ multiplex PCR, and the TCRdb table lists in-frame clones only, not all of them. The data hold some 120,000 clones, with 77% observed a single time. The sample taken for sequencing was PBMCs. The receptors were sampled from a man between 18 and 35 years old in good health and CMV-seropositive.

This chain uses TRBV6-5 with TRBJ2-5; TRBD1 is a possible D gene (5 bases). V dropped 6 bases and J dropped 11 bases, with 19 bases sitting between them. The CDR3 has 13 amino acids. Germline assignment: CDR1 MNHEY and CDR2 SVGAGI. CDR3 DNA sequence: TGTGCCAGCAGCCAAACAGGTGGGAAAGAGCAGTACTTC. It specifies CASSQTGGKEQYF.

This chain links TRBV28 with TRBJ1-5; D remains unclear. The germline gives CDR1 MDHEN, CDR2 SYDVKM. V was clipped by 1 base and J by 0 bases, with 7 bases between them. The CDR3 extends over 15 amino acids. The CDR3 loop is CASSLSRDSNQPQHF. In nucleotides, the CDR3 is TGTGCCAGCAGTTTATCTCGAGATAGCAATCAGCCCCAGCATTTT.

The CDR3 region has the DNA TGTGCCAGCAGCTTACGGAGGGGGCGGGAAAAACTGTTTTTT. Protein product: CASSLRRGREKLFF. J is TRBJ1-4 and V is TRBV13; 7 nucleotides agree with TRBD1. J lost 8 bases, V lost 2 bases, and 5 bases had no gene match. The length of the CDR3 is 14 residues. The germline gives CDR1 PRHDT, CDR2 FYEKMQ (reference sequence).

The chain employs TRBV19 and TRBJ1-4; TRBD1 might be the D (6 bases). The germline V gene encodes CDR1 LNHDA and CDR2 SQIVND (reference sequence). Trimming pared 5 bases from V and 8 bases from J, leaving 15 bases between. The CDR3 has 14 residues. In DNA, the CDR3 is TGTGCCAGTAGTCCGGCGACAGGTAGAGAAAAACTGTTTTTT. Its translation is CASSPATGREKLFF.

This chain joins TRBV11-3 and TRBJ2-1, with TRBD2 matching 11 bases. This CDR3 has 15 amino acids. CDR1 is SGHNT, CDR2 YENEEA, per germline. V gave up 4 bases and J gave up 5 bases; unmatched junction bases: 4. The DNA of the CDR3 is TGTGCCAGCAGCTACGGGACTAGCGGAGACAATGAGCAGTTCTTC. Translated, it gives CASSYGTSGDNEQFF.

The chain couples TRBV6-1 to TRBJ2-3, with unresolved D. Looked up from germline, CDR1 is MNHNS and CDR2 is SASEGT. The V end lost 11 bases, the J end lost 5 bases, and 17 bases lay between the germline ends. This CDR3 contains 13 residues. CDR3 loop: CAAPGSGEDTQYF. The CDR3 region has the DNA TGTGCCGCCCCCGGTTCAGGTGAAGATACGCAGTATTTT.

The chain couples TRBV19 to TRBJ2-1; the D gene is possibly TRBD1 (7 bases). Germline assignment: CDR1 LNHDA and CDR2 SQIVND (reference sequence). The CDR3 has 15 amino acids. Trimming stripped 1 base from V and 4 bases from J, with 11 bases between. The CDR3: CASSIGRGRYNEQFF. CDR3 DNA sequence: TGTGCCAGTAGTATAGGGAGGGGGCGGTACAATGAGCAGTTCTTC.

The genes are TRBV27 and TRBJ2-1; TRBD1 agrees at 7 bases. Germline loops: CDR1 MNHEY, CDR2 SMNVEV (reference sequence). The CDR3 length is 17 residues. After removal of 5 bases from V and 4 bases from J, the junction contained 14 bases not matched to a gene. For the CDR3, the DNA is TGTGCCAGCAGTCCCCCCTCATTGGGGACAGTGTACAATGAGCAGTTCTTC. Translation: CASSPPSLGTVYNEQFF.

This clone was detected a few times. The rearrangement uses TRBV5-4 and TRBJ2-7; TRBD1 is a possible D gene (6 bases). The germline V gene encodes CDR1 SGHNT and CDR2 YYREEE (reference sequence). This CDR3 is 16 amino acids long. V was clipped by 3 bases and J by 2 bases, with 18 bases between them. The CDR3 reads CASSSVRGRAAYEQYF. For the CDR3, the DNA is TGTGCCAGCAGCTCTGTCAGGGGTCGCGCCGCCTACGAGCAGTACTTC.

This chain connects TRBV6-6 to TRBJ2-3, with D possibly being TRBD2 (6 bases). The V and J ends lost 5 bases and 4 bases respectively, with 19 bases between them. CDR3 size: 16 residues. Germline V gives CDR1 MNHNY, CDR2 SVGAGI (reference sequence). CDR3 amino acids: CASSPRPGVGADTQYF. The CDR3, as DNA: TGTGCCAGCAGTCCCCGGCCGGGGGTGGGCGCAGATACGCAGTATTTT.

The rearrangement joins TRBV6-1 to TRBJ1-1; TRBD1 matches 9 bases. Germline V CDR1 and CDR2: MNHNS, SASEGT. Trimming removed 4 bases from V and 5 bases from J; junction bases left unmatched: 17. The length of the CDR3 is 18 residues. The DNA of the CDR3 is TGTGCCAGCAGTGCAACTCCGGGACAGGGAAAAAGTTGGACTGAAGCTTTCTTT. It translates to CASSATPGQGKSWTEAFF.

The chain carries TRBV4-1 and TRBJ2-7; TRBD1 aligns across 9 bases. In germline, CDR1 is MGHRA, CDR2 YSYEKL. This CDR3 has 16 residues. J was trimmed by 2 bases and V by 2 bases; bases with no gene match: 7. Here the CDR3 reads CASSQPTGTGTYEQYF. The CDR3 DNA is TGCGCCAGCAGCCAACCTACCGGGACAGGGACCTACGAGCAGTACTTC.

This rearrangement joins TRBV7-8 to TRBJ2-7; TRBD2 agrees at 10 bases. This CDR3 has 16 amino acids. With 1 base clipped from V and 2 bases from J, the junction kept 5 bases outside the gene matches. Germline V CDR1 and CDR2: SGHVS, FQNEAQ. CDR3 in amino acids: CASSLGGLAGAYEQYF. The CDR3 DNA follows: TGTGCCAGCAGCTTAGGCGGGCTAGCGGGGGCCTACGAGCAGTACTTC. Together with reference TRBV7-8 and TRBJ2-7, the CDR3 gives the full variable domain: GAGVSQSPRYKVAKRGQDVALRCDPISGHVSLFWYQQALGQGPEFLTYFQNEAQLDKSGLPSDRFFAERPEGSVSTLKIQRTQQEDSAVYLCASSLGGLAGAYEQYFGPGTRLTVT.

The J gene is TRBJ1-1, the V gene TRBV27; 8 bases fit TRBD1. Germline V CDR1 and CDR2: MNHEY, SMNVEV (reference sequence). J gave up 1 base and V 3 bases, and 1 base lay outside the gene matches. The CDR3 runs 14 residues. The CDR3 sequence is CASSLGQENTEAFF. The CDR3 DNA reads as TGTGCCAGCAGTTTGGGACAGGAGAACACTGAAGCTTTCTTT.

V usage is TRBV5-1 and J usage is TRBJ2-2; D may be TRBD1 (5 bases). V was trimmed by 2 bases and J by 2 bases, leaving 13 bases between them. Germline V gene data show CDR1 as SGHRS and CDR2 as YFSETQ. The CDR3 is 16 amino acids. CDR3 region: CASSLGTGRNTGELFF. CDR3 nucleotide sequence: TGCGCCAGCAGCTTAGGTACAGGACGTAACACCGGGGAGCTGTTTTTT.

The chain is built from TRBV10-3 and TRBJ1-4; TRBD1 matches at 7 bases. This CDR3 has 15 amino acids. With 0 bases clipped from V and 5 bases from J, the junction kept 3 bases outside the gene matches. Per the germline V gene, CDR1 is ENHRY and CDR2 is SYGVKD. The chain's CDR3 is CAISESGRGNEKLFF. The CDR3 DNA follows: TGTGCCATCAGTGAGTCGGGCAGGGGGAATGAAAAACTGTTTTTT.

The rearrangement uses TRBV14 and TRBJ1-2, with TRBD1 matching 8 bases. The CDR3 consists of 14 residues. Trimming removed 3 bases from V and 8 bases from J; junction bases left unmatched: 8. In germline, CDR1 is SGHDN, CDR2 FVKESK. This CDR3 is CASSHLQGVEGYTF. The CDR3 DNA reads TGTGCCAGCAGCCACCTACAGGGGGTGGAGGGCTACACCTTC.

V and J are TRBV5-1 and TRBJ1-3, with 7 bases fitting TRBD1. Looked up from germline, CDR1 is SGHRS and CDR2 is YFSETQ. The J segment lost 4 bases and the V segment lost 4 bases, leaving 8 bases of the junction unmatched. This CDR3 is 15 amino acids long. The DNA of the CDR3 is TGCGCCAGCAGCCGAACCCAGGGGGACGGAAACACCATATATTTT. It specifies CASSRTQGDGNTIYF.

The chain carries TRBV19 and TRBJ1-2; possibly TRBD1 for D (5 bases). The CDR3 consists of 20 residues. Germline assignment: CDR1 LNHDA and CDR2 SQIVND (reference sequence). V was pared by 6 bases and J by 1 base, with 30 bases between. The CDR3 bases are TGTGCCAGTAGAGGGGTATGGCAGGAACATCCCGAATGGTATAACTATGGCTACACCTTC. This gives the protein CASRGVWQEHPEWYNYGYTF.

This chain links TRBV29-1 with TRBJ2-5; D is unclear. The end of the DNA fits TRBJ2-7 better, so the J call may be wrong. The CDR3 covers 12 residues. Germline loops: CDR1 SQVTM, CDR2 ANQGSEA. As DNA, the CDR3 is TGCAGCGTTGAGGTATCTTCCTACGAGCAGTACTTC. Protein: CSVEVSSYEQYF.

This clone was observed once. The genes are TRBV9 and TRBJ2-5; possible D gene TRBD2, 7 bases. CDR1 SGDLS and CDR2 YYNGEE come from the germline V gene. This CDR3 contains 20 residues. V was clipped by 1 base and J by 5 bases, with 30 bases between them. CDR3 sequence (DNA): TGTGCCAGCAGCGTAATGGGCATTCGGGGCGGGGGCCCTATGTTGGAGACCCAGTACTTC. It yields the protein CASSVMGIRGGGPMLETQYF.

For the CDR3, the DNA is TGTGCCAGCAGCTTAGAACAGGGTCGAGCCAATGAGCAGTTCTTC. This codes for CASSLEQGRANEQFF. The chain combines TRBV11-3 with TRBJ2-1; possibly TRBD1 for D (6 bases). The CDR3 consists of 15 residues. V lost 0 bases to trimming and J lost 6 bases, with 12 bases between them. Germline CDR1 is SGHNT and CDR2 is YENEEA.

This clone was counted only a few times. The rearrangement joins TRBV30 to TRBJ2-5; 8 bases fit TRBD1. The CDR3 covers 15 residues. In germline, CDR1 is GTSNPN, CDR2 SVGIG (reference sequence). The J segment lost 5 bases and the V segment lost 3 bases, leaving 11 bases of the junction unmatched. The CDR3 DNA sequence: TGTGCCTGGAGGAGACCAAGACAGGGGAAGGAGACCCAGTACTTC. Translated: CAWRRPRQGKETQYF.